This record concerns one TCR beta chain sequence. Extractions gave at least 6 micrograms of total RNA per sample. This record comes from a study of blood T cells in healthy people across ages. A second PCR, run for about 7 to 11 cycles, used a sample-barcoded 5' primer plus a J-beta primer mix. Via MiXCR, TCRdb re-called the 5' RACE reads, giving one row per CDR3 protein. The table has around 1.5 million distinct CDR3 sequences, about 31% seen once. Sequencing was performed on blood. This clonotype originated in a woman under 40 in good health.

The CDR3 region is CASSLEVTEFYTEAFF. In DNA form, the CDR3 reads TGCGCCAGCAGCTTGGAAGTCACCGAGTTTTACACTGAAGCTTTCTTT. The chain combines TRBV5-1 with TRBJ1-1; D remains ambiguous. V lost 0 bases and J lost 3, with 15 bases in between. This CDR3 is 16 amino acids long. CDR1 and CDR2 from the germline V gene are SGHRS and YFSETQ.